This T cell receptor beta chain was sequenced in a study of tumor-infiltrating lymphocytes in primary liver carcinoma. Unsorted whole blood yielded the blood RNA, and germline DNA was also extracted. The germline gives CDR1 SGHTA, CDR2 FQGNSA. The CDR3 extends over 13 amino acids. The V end was cut by 6 bases, the J end by 4 bases, with 12 bases between. Synthesis of TCR beta cDNA was carried out from 450 to 500 ng total RNA with a constant-region primer. Slightly modified ARM-PCR with three nested multiplex PCR rounds yielded TCR beta libraries. A C-beta reverse primer and TRBV1-TRBV30 forward primers served in each of the first two PCR rounds, at around 10 cycles apiece. TCRdb reprocessed the multiplex PCR reads with MiXCR, giving one entry per CDR3 protein. The table records fewer than 400,000 distinct CDR3 sequences, around three fifths of them present only once.

This sequence was found in a man aged 40-49 years with primary liver carcinoma and hepatitis B virus infection. Sequencing input: peripheral blood. The rearrangement links TRBV7-2 to TRBJ1-2, with TRBD1 as a possible D gene (5 bases). The CDR3 is CASSQTRGYGYTF. In nucleotides, the CDR3 is TGTGCCAGCAGTCAGACGAGGGGCTATGGCTACACCTTC.